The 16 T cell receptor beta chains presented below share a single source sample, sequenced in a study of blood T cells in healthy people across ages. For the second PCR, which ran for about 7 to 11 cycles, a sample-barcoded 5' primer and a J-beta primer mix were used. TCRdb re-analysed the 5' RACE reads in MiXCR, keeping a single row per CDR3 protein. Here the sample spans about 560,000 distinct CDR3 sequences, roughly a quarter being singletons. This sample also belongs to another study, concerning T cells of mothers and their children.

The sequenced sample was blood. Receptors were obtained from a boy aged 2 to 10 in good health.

The CDR3 sequence: CSGRGAYNEQFF. In DNA form, the CDR3 reads TGCAGCGGTAGAGGGGCCTACAATGAGCAGTTCTTC. The rearrangement links TRBV29-1 to TRBJ2-1; D may match TRBD1 or TRBD2 (5 bases each). The CDR3 spans 12 residues. In germline, CDR1 is SQVTM, CDR2 ANQGSEA. V lost 7 bases to trimming and J lost 2 bases, with 9 bases between them.

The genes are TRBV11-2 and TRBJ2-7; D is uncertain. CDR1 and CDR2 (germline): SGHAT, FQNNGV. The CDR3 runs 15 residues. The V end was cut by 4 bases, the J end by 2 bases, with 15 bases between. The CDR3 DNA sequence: TGTGCCAGCAGCTATTACCCCAGAGTCCCCTACGAGCAGTACTTC. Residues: CASSYYPRVPYEQYF.

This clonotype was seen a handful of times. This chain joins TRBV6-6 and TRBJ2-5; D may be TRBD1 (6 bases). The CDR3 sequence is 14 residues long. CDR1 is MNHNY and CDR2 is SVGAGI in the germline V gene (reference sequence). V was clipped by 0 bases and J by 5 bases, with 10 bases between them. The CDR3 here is CASSYSTGGETQYF. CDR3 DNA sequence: TGTGCCAGCAGTTACTCGACTGGGGGCGAGACCCAGTACTTC.

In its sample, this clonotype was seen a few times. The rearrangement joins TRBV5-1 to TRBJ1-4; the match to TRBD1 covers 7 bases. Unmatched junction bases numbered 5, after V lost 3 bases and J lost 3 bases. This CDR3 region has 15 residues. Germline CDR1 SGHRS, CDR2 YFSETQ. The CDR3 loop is CASSSGGTANEKLFF. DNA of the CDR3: TGCGCCAGCAGCTCGGGCGGGACAGCTAATGAAAAACTGTTTTTT. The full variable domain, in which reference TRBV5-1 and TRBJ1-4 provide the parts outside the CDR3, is KAGVTQTPRYLIKTRGQQVTLSCSPISGHRSVSWYQQTPGQGLQFLFEYFSETQRNKGNFPGRFSGRQFSNSRSEMNVSTLELGDSALYLCASSSGGTANEKLFFGSGTQLSVL.

The CDR3 DNA reads TGTGCCACCAGTGCCGGCGGGAGTGGCCAAGAGACCCAGTACTTC. It specifies CATSAGGSGQETQYF. The rearrangement joins TRBV24-1 to TRBJ2-5, with TRBD2 identical over 7 bases. CDR1 is KGHDR, CDR2 SFDVKD, per germline. CDR3 length equals 15 residues. V shed 5 bases and J 1 base; nucleotides not matched to a gene: 6.

CDR3 DNA: TGTGCCATAAGTACCGACAGGGGGAAGAACACTGAAGCTTTCTTT. This codes for CAISTDRGKNTEAFF. The V call is TRBV10-3, the J call TRBJ1-1, with 9 nucleotides matching TRBD1. The CDR3 totals 15 residues. V lost 9 bases to trimming and J lost 1 base; unmatched junction nucleotides: 9. The germline gives CDR1 ENHRY, CDR2 SYGVKD.

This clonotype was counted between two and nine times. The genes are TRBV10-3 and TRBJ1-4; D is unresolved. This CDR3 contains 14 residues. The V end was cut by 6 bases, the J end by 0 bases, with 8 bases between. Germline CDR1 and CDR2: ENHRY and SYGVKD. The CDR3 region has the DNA TGTGCCATCAGGAACAGTGCAACTAATGAAAAACTGTTTTTT. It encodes CAIRNSATNEKLFF.

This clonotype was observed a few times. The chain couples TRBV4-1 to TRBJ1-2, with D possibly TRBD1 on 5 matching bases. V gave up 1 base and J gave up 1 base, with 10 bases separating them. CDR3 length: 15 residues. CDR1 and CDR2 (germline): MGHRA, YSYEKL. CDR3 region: CASSQGQRLNYGYTF. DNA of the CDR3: TGCGCCAGCAGCCAAGGACAGCGACTTAACTATGGCTACACCTTC.

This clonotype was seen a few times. CDR3 sequence reads: CASSPPARADTQYF. Here the CDR3 DNA reads TGTGCCAGCTCACCACCGGCGCGGGCAGATACGCAGTATTTT. J is TRBJ2-3 and V is TRBV18, with D possibly being TRBD2 (5 bases). The germline CDR1 and CDR2 sequences are KGHSH and LQKENI. The V end was cut by 0 bases, the J end by 4 bases, with 8 bases between. This CDR3 region has 14 residues.

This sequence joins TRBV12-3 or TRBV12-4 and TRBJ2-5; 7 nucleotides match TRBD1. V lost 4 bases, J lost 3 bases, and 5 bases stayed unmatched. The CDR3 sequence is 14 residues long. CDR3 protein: CASSWGTAKETQYF. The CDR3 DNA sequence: TGTGCCAGCAGTTGGGGGACAGCGAAAGAGACCCAGTACTTC.

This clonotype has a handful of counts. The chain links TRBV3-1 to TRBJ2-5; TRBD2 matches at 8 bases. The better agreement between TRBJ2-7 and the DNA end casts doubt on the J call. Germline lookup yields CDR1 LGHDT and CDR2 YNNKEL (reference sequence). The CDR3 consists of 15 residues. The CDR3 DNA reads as TGTGCCAGCAGCCCCTCCGCGGAGCGGGGGAACGAGCAGTACTTC. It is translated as CASSPSAERGNEQYF.

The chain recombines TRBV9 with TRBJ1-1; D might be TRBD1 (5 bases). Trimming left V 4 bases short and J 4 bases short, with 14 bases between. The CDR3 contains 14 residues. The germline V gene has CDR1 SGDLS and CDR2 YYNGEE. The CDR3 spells CASSKTRGPTEAFF. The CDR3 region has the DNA TGTGCCAGCAGCAAAACCCGGGGCCCCACTGAAGCTTTCTTT.

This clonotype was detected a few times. Here the CDR3 reads CASSSKDRTYTDTQYF. For the CDR3, the DNA is TGTGCCAGCAGCTCGAAGGACAGGACATACACAGATACGCAGTATTTT. This chain links TRBV7-9 with TRBJ2-3; 7 nucleotides match TRBD1. The CDR3 totals 16 residues. Per germline, CDR1 SEHNR and CDR2 FQNEAQ (reference sequence). V shed 4 bases and J 2 bases; nucleotides not matched to a gene: 9.

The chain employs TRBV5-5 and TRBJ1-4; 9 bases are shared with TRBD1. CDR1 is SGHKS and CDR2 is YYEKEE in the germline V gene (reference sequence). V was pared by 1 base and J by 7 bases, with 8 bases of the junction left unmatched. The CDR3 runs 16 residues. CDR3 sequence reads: CASSLYGTGPSEKLFF. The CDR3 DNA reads TGTGCCAGCAGCTTGTACGGGACAGGGCCGAGTGAAAAACTGTTTTTT.

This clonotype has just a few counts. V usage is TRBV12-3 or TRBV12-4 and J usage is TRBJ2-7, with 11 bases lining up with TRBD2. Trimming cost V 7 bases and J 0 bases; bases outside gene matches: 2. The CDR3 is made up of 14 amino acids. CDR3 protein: CASKLAGDSYEQYF. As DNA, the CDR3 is TGTGCCAGCAAACTAGCGGGGGACTCCTACGAGCAGTACTTC.

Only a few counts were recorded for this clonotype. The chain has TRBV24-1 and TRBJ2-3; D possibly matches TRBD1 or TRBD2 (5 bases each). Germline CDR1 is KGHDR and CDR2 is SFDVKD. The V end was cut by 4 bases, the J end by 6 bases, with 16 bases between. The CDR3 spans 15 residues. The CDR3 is CATSDNGAFGDTQYF. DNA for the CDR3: TGTGCCACCAGTGACAACGGGGCTTTCGGGGATACGCAGTATTTT.